Presented here are 2 T cell receptor beta chains from one specimen sequenced in a study of T cell repertoires in cytomegalovirus infection. These receptors' targets are unknown. TCRdb used MiXCR to reprocess the reads, holding one entry per CDR3 protein. This table has under 200,000 distinct CDR3 sequences, less than 25% appearing once. Sequencing used CD8+ T cells from cultured PBMCs, obtained from culture after CMV antigen stimulation. The receptors were sampled from a human donor in good health (CMV status not recorded). Some clones in this sample may be carry-over from other donors' samples.

The V and J genes are TRBV12-3 or TRBV12-4 and TRBJ2-6, with 9 bases aligning to TRBD1. This CDR3 contains 14 residues. The V gene end was trimmed by 6 bases and the J gene end by 4 bases; junction bases not matched to a gene: 1. CDR3 sequence reads: CASRQGAGANVLTF. The CDR3 bases are TGTGCCAGCAGACAGGGGGCAGGGGCCAACGTCCTGACTTTC.

In this sample, this clonotype turned up a few times. This sequence joins TRBV7-2 and TRBJ1-2; D is ambiguous. The ends were cut back, 2 bases at V and 6 bases at J, with 4 bases in the middle. The CDR3 extends over 11 amino acids. The germline V gene has CDR1 SGHTA and CDR2 FQGNSA. The CDR3, as DNA: TGTGCCAGCAGCTTACTGGATGGCTACACCTTC. Its protein is CASSLLDGYTF.